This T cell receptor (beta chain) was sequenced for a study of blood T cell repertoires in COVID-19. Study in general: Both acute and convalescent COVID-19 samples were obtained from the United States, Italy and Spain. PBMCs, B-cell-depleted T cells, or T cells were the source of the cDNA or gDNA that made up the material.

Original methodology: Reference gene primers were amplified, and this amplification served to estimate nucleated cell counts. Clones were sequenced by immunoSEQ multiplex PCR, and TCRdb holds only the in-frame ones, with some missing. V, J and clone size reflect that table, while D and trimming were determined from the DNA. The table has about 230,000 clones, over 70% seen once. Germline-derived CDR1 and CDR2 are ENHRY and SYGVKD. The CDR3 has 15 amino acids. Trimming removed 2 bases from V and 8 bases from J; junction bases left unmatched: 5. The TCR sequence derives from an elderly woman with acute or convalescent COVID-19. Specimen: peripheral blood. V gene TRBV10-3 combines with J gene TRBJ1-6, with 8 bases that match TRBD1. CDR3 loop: CAISEGRGHDSPLHF. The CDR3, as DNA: TGTGCCATCAGTGAGGGCAGGGGGCATGATTCACCCCTCCACTTT.